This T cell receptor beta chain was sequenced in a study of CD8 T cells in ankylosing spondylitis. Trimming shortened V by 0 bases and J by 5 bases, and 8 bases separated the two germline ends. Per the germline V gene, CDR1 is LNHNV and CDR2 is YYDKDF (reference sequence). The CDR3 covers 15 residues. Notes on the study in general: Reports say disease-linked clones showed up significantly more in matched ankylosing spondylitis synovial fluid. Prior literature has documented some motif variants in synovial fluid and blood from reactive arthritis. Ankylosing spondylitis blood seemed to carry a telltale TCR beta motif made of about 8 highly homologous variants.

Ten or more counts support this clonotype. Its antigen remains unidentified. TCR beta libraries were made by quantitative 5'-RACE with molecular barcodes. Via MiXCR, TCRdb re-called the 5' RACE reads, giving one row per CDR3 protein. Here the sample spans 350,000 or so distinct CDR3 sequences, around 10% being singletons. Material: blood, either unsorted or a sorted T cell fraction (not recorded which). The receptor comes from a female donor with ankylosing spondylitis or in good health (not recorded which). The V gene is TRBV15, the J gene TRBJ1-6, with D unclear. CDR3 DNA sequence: TGTGCCACCAGCAGAGATCCCCAGAATAATTCACCCCTCCACTTT. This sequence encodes CATSRDPQNNSPLHF.